The clone carrying this T cell receptor beta chain was counted at least ten times. Antigen unknown. Points from the study as a whole: Tumor Tregs overlapped most with tumor, then blood, naive CD4+ cells.

CD4+CD45RO+CD25- cells were isolated as memory CD4+ T cells. The CDR3 has 16 amino acids. The germline gives CDR1 ENHRY, CDR2 SYGVKD. Trimming removed 7 bases from V and 5 bases from J; junction bases left unmatched: 10. Constant-region reverse primers amplified full-length variable regions, followed by semi-nested Nested Universal Primer A PCR. TCRdb redid the calling of the 5' RACE reads with MiXCR, one entry per CDR3 protein. The data show over 40,000 distinct CDR3 sequences, with around 28% seen just once and about 4% held by the top ten. The origin of this receptor is a female donor with breast cancer. V is TRBV10-3 and J is TRBJ2-1; 11 bases are shared with TRBD2. The material sequenced was tumor-infiltrating memory CD4+ T cells sorted from the breast tumor. Subset denoted: memory CD4+ T cells, CD4+CD45RO+CD25-. CDR3 nucleotide sequence: TGTGCCATCACCGAAACCCTAGCGGGGGGAAACAATGAGCAGTTCTTC. This translates into CAITETLAGGNNEQFF.